The rows below give T cell receptor beta chains drawn from one sample of a study of T cells after yellow fever vaccination. MiXCR was run by TCRdb on the 5' RACE reads, yielding one entry per CDR3 protein. The sample comprises a few hundred thousand distinct CDR3 sequences, roughly 5% of which are singletons, and roughly 3.5% rests with the top ten. The material was CD4+ T cells sorted from PBMCs, obtained on the day of the yellow fever booster vaccination. The source is a man aged 18 to 30 who received the YFV17D yellow fever vaccine. Both conserved end residues are part of each CDR3. D genes are given only for firm matches. The size field is filled for only some rows; it gives once, few, many or a size class.

CASSYLAGAPTYNEQFF TGTGCCAGCAGTTACCTAGCGGGGGCCCCTACCTACAATGAGCAGTTCTTC TRBV6-2/TRBV6-3 - TRBJ2-1 TRBD2
CASSADPPANTGELFF TGCGCCAGCAGCGCCGACCCTCCTGCGAACACCGGGGAGCTGTTTTTT TRBV5-1 - TRBJ2-2 -
CATSDFRDNNEQFF TGTGCCACCAGTGATTTCCGGGACAACAATGAGCAGTTCTTC TRBV24-1 few TRBJ2-1 -
CASSTGQTYSGTDTQYF TGTGCCAGCAGCACCGGACAGACCTACAGTGGCACAGATACGCAGTATTTT TRBV5-6 few TRBJ2-3 -
CATKSGTGAVHTEAFF TGTGCCACCAAGTCCGGGACAGGGGCGGTACACACTGAAGCTTTCTTT TRBV11-2 - TRBJ1-1 TRBD1
CASSLAGRGATDTQYF TGCGCCAGCAGCTTAGCGGGGCGGGGGGCGACAGATACGCAGTATTTT TRBV5-1 - TRBJ2-3 TRBD2
CSASGQGGEATNEKLFF TGCAGTGCTAGTGGGCAGGGGGGAGAAGCAACTAATGAAAAACTGTTTTTT TRBV20-1 few TRBJ1-4 TRBD1
CASSEQAGPYEQYF TGCGCCAGCAGTGAGCAGGCAGGGCCCTACGAGCAGTACTTC TRBV10-1 few TRBJ2-7 -
CATEGQSTDTQYF TGTGCCACCGAAGGACAGAGCACAGATACGCAGTATTTT TRBV24-1 many TRBJ2-3 -
CASSGWTSGEETQYF TGTGCCAGCAGCGGCTGGACTAGCGGAGAAGAGACCCAGTACTTC TRBV5-6 many TRBJ2-5 TRBD2
CSVRGGAKDTQYF TGCAGTGTGCGGGGGGGCGCGAAAGATACGCAGTATTTT TRBV20-1 - TRBJ2-3 TRBD2
CASSPYTTGEAFF TGTGCCAGCAGCCCCTATACCACGGGAGAAGCTTTCTTT TRBV27 - TRBJ1-1 -
CASSGWDRGKGEQYF TGCGCCAGCAGTGGTTGGGACAGGGGGAAAGGCGAGCAGTACTTC TRBV10-2 many TRBJ2-7 TRBD1
CASSPLTDSYEQYF TGTGCCAGCAGCCCCCTGACTGACTCCTACGAGCAGTACTTC TRBV7-9 many TRBJ2-7 -
CASSVDPHQGRAFF TGTGCCAGCAGCGTAGACCCACACCAGGGTCGGGCTTTCTTT TRBV9 many TRBJ1-1 -
CASSPRPSGGGADTQYF TGTGCCAGCAGCCCCCGGCCTAGCGGGGGGGGGGCAGATACGCAGTATTTT TRBV9 - TRBJ2-3 TRBD2
CSSNPRAGGLETQYF TGCAGTTCAAACCCAAGGGCAGGGGGCTTAGAGACCCAGTACTTC TRBV20-1 many TRBJ2-5 TRBD1
CASTYQGATDTQYF TGTGCCAGCACCTACCAGGGGGCAACAGATACGCAGTATTTT TRBV27 - TRBJ2-3 TRBD1
CASRRTSTNEKLFF TGCGCCAGCAGGAGGACATCAACTAATGAAAAACTGTTTTTT TRBV5-1 many TRBJ1-4 -
CASSGAYSYNEQFF TGTGCCAGTAGCGGGGCGTACTCCTACAATGAGCAGTTCTTC TRBV25-1 many TRBJ2-1 TRBD2
CASSPPTSGGADTQYF TGTGCCAGCTCACCACCGACTAGCGGGGGAGCAGATACGCAGTATTTT TRBV18 - TRBJ2-3 TRBD2
CASSLGTSGGLAKNIQYF TGCGCCAGCAGCCTCGGGACTAGCGGGGGATTAGCCAAAAACATTCAGTACTTC TRBV4-3 many TRBJ2-4 TRBD2
CASSLVLRGGGDTQYF TGTGCCAGCAGCCTAGTCCTGCGGGGGGGAGGGGATACGCAGTATTTT TRBV7-2 - TRBJ2-3 TRBD2
CASSSSRDRYFF TGTGCCAGCAGTTCATCCCGGGACAGATACTTCTTC TRBV6-5 - TRBJ2-1 TRBD1
CASSYPWYRGKGAFF TGTGCCAGCAGTTACCCTTGGTACAGGGGCAAGGGAGCTTTCTTT TRBV6-2/TRBV6-3 few TRBJ1-1 TRBD1
CASRSAGRFFQPQHF TGTGCCAGTAGGTCGGCAGGGCGTTTCTTTCAGCCCCAGCATTTT TRBV19 - TRBJ1-5 -
CSVRAYNEQFF TGCAGCGTAAGAGCCTACAATGAGCAGTTCTTC TRBV29-1 many TRBJ2-1 -
CASSLAVGWNYGYTF TGCGCCAGCAGCTTGGCCGTAGGGTGGAACTATGGCTACACCTTC TRBV5-1 few TRBJ1-2 -
CASSLPDSYQFEQYF TGTGCCAGCAGCTTACCCGACAGTTACCAGTTCGAGCAGTACTTC TRBV7-2 - TRBJ2-7 -
CSARALPYEQYF TGCAGTGCTAGAGCCCTCCCCTACGAGCAGTACTTC TRBV20-1 many TRBJ2-7 -
CASERRAGGELFF TGTGCCAGCGAACGAAGGGCAGGCGGGGAGCTGTTTTTT TRBV27 - TRBJ2-2 -
CASSLALGGGTDIQYF TGTGCCAGCAGTTTAGCGCTGGGCGGGGGGACGGACATTCAGTACTTC TRBV12-3/TRBV12-4 many TRBJ2-4 TRBD2
CASSGGVSNQPQHF TGTGCCAGCAGCGGTGGTGTGAGCAATCAGCCCCAGCATTTT TRBV5-5 - TRBJ1-5 -
CASSFGPSGGAIGELFF TGTGCCAGCAGCTTTGGACCGAGCGGGGGGGCCATTGGGGAGCTGTTTTTT TRBV5-4 many TRBJ2-2 TRBD2
CASILTGVPWAEAFF TGTGCCAGCATTCTCACGGGGGTTCCCTGGGCTGAAGCTTTCTTT TRBV28 many TRBJ1-1 -
CASSAGDRTSGYTF TGCGCCAGCAGCGCCGGGGACCGGACGTCTGGCTACACCTTC TRBV5-1 many TRBJ1-2 -
CASSQPTSGGYEQYF TGCGCCAGCAGCCAGCCGACTAGCGGGGGGTATGAGCAGTACTTC TRBV4-1 - TRBJ2-7 TRBD2
CASSPPQTAFEEQFF TGTGCCAGCTCACCACCCCAGACGGCGTTCGAAGAGCAGTTCTTC TRBV18 - TRBJ2-1 -
CASSPRGGDVGTEAFF TGTGCCAGCAGTCCCCGGGGAGGGGATGTGGGCACTGAAGCTTTCTTT TRBV12-3/TRBV12-4 - TRBJ1-1 -
CAIRGGHLGPGELFF TGTGCCATCAGGGGGGGACACCTAGGCCCCGGGGAGCTGTTTTTT TRBV10-3 many TRBJ2-2 -
CASSSRDRGSPLHF TGTGCCAGCAGCTCTCGGGACAGGGGTTCACCCCTCCACTTT TRBV7-8 many TRBJ1-6 TRBD1
CSARIGGANTGELFF TGCAGTGCTAGGATCGGCGGGGCCAACACCGGGGAGCTGTTTTTT TRBV20-1 - TRBJ2-2 -
CASSSGPTGGYNSPLHF TGTGCCAGCAGCTCGGGACCGACCGGTGGCTATAATTCACCCCTCCACTTT TRBV7-8 many TRBJ1-6 -
CASRFRRDQETQYF TGCGCCAGCAGATTTCGACGGGACCAAGAGACCCAGTACTTC TRBV5-1 - TRBJ2-5 -
CAISTQQGYNEQFF TGTGCCATCAGCACTCAGCAAGGATACAATGAGCAGTTCTTC TRBV7-9 - TRBJ2-1 -
CASSFITGTGKLGGYTF TGTGCCAGCAGCTTCATAACCGGGACAGGGAAGCTAGGGGGCTACACCTTC TRBV7-8 - TRBJ1-2 TRBD1
CASSLAWADPTDTQYF TGCGCCAGCAGCTTGGCCTGGGCAGACCCCACAGATACGCAGTATTTT TRBV5-1 many TRBJ2-3 -
CASHVNNEQFF TGTGCCAGCCACGTTAACAATGAGCAGTTCTTC TRBV28 few TRBJ2-1 -
CASSQGLGGETQYF TGCGCCAGCAGCCAAGGACTAGGGGGAGAGACCCAGTACTTC TRBV4-3 many TRBJ2-5 -
CASSFRDRVSYEQYF TGTGCCAGCAGCTTCCGGGACAGGGTCTCCTACGAGCAGTACTTC TRBV5-6 few TRBJ2-7 TRBD1
CASSVSGSYGYTF TGTGCCAGCAGTGTTTCCGGCAGCTATGGCTACACCTTC TRBV6-1 many TRBJ1-2 -
CASSDTGNTGELFF TGTGCCAGCAGTGATACAGGGAACACCGGGGAGCTGTTTTTT TRBV25-1 few TRBJ2-2 -
CSAQRGGPETQYF TGCAGTGCTCAAAGGGGGGGGCCGGAGACCCAGTACTTC TRBV20-1 few TRBJ2-5 -
CSATQGVGNGNQPQHF TGCAGTGCAACCCAAGGGGTAGGGAATGGAAATCAGCCCCAGCATTTT TRBV20-1 few TRBJ1-5 -
CSAATGGGRTDTQYF TGCAGTGCGGCCACAGGGGGCGGGCGCACAGATACGCAGTATTTT TRBV20-1 few TRBJ2-3 TRBD1
CASSSKPADTQYF TGCGCCAGCAGCTCGAAACCCGCAGATACGCAGTATTTT TRBV5-1 few TRBJ2-3 -
CASSYRASGGARQFF TGTGCCAGCAGTTACAGGGCTAGCGGGGGGGCAAGGCAGTTCTTC TRBV6-5 many TRBJ2-1 TRBD2